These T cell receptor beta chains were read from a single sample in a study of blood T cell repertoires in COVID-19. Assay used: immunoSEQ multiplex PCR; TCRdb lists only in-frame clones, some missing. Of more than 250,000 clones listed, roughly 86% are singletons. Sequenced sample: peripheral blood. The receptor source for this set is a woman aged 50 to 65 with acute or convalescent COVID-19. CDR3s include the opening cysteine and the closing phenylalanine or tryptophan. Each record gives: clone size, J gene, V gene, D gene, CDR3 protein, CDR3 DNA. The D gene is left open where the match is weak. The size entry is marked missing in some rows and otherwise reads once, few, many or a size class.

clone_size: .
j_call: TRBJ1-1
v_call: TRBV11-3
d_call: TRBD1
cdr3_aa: CASSPGTGNTEAFF
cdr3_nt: TGTGCCAGCAGCCCCGGGACAGGGAACACTGAAGCTTTCTTT

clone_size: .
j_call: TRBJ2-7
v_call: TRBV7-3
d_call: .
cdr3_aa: CASSLFGGSNEQYF
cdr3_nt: TGTGCCAGCAGCTTATTTGGGGGCTCTAACGAGCAGTACTTC

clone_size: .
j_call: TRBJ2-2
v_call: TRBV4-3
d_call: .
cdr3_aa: CASSQKTIGLSVFGELFF
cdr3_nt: TGCGCCAGCAGCCAAAAGACGATAGGACTATCGGTTTTCGGGGAGCTGTTTTTT

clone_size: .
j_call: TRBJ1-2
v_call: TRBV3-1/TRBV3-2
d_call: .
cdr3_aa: CASSQGFGGGGYTF
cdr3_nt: TGTGCCAGCAGCCAAGGATTCGGGGGTGGTGGCTACACCTTC

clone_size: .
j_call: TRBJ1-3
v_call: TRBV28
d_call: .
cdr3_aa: CASSPRGGAGNTIYF
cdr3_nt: TGTGCCAGCAGTCCCCGGGGGGGTGCTGGAAACACCATATATTTT

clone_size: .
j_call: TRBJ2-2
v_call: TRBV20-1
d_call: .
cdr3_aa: CSARRTGELFF
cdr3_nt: TGCAGTGCTAGGAGAACCGGGGAGCTGTTTTTT

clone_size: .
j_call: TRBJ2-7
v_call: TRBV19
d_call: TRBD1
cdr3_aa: CASSSRDRADYEQYF
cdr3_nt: TGTGCCAGTAGTTCCCGGGACAGGGCGGACTACGAGCAGTACTTC

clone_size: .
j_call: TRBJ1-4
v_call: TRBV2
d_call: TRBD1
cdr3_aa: CASSEWTGGTFATNEKLFF
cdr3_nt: TGTGCCAGCAGTGAATGGACAGGGGGAACCTTTGCAACTAATGAAAAACTGTTTTTT

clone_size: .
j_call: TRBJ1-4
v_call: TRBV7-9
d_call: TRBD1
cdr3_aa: CASNPDRDEKLFF
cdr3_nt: TGTGCCAGCAACCCGGACAGGGATGAAAAACTGTTTTTT

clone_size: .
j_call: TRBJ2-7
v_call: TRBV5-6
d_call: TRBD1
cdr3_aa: CASSSPGQASGYF
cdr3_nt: TGTGCCAGCAGCTCTCCGGGACAGGCATCGGGGTACTTC

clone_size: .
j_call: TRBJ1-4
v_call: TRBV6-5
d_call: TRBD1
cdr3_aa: CASSYLTGSVEKLFF
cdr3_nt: TGTGCCAGCAGTTACTTGACAGGGTCGGTTGAAAAACTGTTTTTT

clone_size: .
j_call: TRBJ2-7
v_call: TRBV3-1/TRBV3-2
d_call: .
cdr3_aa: CASSQVLQANEQYF
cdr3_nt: TGTGCCAGCAGCCAAGTGCTACAGGCCAACGAGCAGTACTTC

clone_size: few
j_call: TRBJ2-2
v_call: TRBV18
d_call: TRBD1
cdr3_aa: CASSPTGAGELFF
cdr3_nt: TGTGCCAGCTCACCAACAGGGGCCGGGGAGCTGTTTTTT

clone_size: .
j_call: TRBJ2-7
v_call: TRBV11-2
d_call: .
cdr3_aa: CASSPPLFDRREQYF
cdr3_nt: TGTGCCAGCAGCCCCCCCTTATTTGACAGGCGCGAGCAGTACTTC

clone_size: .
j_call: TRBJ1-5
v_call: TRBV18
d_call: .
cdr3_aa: CASSPLREQPQHF
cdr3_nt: TGTGCCAGCTCACCACTCAGGGAACAGCCCCAGCATTTT

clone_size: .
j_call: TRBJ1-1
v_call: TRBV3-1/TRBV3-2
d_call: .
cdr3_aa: CASRDRSIMNTEAFF
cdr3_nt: TGTGCCAGCAGAGACAGGAGCATCATGAACACTGAAGCTTTCTTT

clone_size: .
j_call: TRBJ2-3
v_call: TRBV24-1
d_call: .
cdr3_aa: CATSRADTQYF
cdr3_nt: TGTGCCACCTCCCGCGCAGATACGCAGTATTTT

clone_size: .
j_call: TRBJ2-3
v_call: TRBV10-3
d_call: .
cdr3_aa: CAISARVSTDTQYF
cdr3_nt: TGTGCCATCAGTGCGCGTGTTAGCACAGATACGCAGTATTTT

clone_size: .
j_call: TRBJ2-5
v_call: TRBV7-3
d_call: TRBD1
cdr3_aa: CASSRTSGQGETQYF
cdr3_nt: TGTGCCAGCAGCCGAACGTCCGGACAGGGAGAGACCCAGTACTTC

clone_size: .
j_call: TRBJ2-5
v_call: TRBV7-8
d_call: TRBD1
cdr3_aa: CASSRDSQETQYF
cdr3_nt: TGTGCCAGCAGCCGGGACAGCCAAGAGACCCAGTACTTC

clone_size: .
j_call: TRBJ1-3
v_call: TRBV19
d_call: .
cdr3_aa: CASSLQGYSGNTIYF
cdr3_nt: TGTGCCAGTAGCCTGCAGGGTTACTCTGGAAACACCATATATTTT

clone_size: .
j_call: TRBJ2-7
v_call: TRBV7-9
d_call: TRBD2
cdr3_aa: CASTPSRGLAGAAYEQYF
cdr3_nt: TGTGCCAGCACCCCAAGCCGGGGGCTAGCGGGAGCTGCCTACGAGCAGTACTTC

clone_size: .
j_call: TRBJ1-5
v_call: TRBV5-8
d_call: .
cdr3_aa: CASSFFTTGGPQHF
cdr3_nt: TGTGCCAGCAGCTTCTTCACAACGGGAGGGCCCCAGCATTTT

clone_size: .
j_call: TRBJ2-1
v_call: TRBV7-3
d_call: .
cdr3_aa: CASSFLATLNYNEQFF
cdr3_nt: TGTGCCAGCAGCTTCCTAGCGACCCTTAACTACAATGAGCAGTTCTTC

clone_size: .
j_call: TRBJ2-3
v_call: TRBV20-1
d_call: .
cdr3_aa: CSASSLAGQRRGTDTQYF
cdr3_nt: TGCAGTGCTAGTAGCTTGGCGGGCCAACGTCGGGGCACAGATACGCAGTATTTT

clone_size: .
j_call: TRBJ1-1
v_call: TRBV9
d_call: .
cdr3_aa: CASSVDTGRNTEAFF
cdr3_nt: TGTGCCAGCAGCGTAGATACAGGGCGGAACACTGAAGCTTTCTTT

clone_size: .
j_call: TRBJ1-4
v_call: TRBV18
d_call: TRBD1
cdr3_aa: CASSPLPGQGHEKLFF
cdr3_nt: TGTGCCAGCTCACCACTACCGGGACAGGGTCATGAAAAACTGTTTTTT

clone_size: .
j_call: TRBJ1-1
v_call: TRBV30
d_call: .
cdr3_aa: CAWRGRETNTEAFF
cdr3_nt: TGTGCCTGGAGGGGACGGGAGACGAACACTGAAGCTTTCTTT

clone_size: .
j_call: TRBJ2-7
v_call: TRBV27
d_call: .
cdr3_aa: CASSRTPQGPPYYEQYF
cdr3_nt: TGTGCCAGCAGCCGAACCCCCCAGGGTCCCCCCTACTACGAGCAGTACTTC